The 13 T cell receptor beta chains given below trace back to one sample, sequenced in a study of Graves' ophthalmopathy and Graves' hyperthyroidism. Scientists amplified the TCR beta CDR3 regions from RNA transcripts. First-round RT-PCR with HTBI primers preceded a second-round multiplex PCR. TCRdb itself ran the multiplex PCR reads through MiXCR, one entry per CDR3 protein. The sample contains under 60,000 distinct CDR3 sequences, approximately 50% of which appear only once. The sequenced sample consisted of peripheral blood. The source is an adult woman with Graves' ophthalmopathy.

V gene TRBV20-1 combines with J gene TRBJ2-1; 8 bases agree with TRBD1. The CDR3 spans 16 residues. CDR1 is DFQATT and CDR2 is SNEGSKA in the germline V gene (reference sequence). V was clipped by 2 bases and J by 2 bases; unmatched bases: 8. CDR3 coding DNA: TGCAGTGCTAGATCTCCGACAGGGGAGGCCTACAATGAGCAGTTCTTC. It yields the protein CSARSPTGEAYNEQFF.

A single count supports this clonotype. The CDR3, as DNA: TGCAGTGCTAGAGGCGGTGGTGGAGCGGAGCATTTT. This sequence encodes CSARGGGGAEHF. The chain recombines TRBV20-1 with TRBJ1-5; D is undetermined. The CDR3 runs to 12 residues. Deletions cut 1 base from V and 14 bases from J, with 15 bases between. Germline V gene lookup returns CDR1 DFQATT and CDR2 SNEGSKA (reference sequence).

As for this clonotype: Mismatch with germline at one junction end may stem from a read error. This chain joins TRBV6-5 and TRBJ1-5; D not certain. Per germline, CDR1 MNHEY and CDR2 SVGAGI. The CDR3 has 14 amino acids. The CDR3 DNA sequence: TGTGCCAGCAGTTACTCGGACGGGAATCGGCCCCAGCATTTT. Translated: CASSYSDGNRPQHF.

V is TRBV19 and J is TRBJ1-2; possible D gene TRBD1, 5 bases. The CDR3 is 17 residues long. V was pared by 2 bases and J by 1 base, with 17 bases between. Germline lookup yields CDR1 LNHDA and CDR2 SQIVND (reference sequence). In DNA, the CDR3 is TGTGCCAGTAGTATATCTGGCGGGACCGAGATTAACTATGGCTACACCTTC. Translating it yields CASSISGGTEINYGYTF.

This clonotype came up a few times. The V call is TRBV2, the J call TRBJ2-7; D is unclear. The CDR3 is 13 amino acids. The V gene lost 2 bases and the J gene lost 2 bases, with 7 bases spanning the gap. Germline-derived CDR1 and CDR2 are SNHLY and FYNNEI. This CDR3 reads CASSEFSTYEQYV. CDR3 DNA: TGTGCCAGCAGTGAATTTTCTACCTACGAGCAGTACGTC.

The rearrangement joins TRBV6-2 or TRBV6-3 to TRBJ2-3; D perhaps matches TRBD1 (5 bases). Germline V lookup: CDR1 MNHEY, CDR2 SVGEGT. This CDR3 has 16 residues. The V gene lost 0 bases and the J gene lost 2 bases, with 12 bases spanning the gap. The CDR3 here is CASSYSTQGPTDTQYF. The CDR3 DNA follows: TGTGCCAGCAGTTACTCGACCCAGGGCCCCACAGATACGCAGTATTTT.

This clonotype was seen at least ten times. The rearrangement uses TRBV27 and TRBJ2-7; TRBD2 matches 12 bases. This CDR3 comprises 14 residues. J was trimmed by 7 bases and V by 7 bases; bases with no gene match: 8. Germline CDR1 reads MNHEY; CDR2 reads SMNVEV (reference sequence). CDR3 sequence reads: CASKLAGGPREQYF. CDR3 nucleotides: TGTGCCAGCAAACTAGCGGGAGGCCCCAGGGAGCAGTACTTC.

At least ten counts were recorded for this clonotype. Germline and junction disagree at one end, which may indicate a read error. The genes are TRBV28 and TRBJ1-6, with no clear D. From germline, CDR1 is MDHEN and CDR2 SYDVKM. This CDR3 has 12 residues. CDR3 protein: CASSLLGGPGDF. DNA of the CDR3: TGTGCCAGCAGTCTTTTAGGTGGCCCCGGGGACTTT.

This clonotype was picked up many times. This chain links TRBV4-1 with TRBJ1-1; D possibly corresponds to TRBD1 (5 bases). CDR3 length equals 14 residues. Germline CDR1 MGHRA, CDR2 YSYEKL. V was trimmed by 2 bases and J by 8 bases, leaving 15 bases between them. The CDR3 DNA follows: TGCGCCAGCAGCCAAAATAACCCACGGACAGAAGCTTTCTTT. Encoded protein: CASSQNNPRTEAFF.

Of note for this clonotype: The junction departs from germline at one end; a sequencing error may be responsible. The V and J genes are TRBV18 and TRBJ2-5; possibly TRBD2 for D (5 bases). CDR3 length: 11 residues. The germline gives CDR1 KGHSH, CDR2 LQKENI. In nucleotides, the CDR3 is TGTGCCTCAGGCGGGCAAGAGGCCCAGTACTTC. Amino acids: CASGGQEAQYF.

This clonotype was seen once. This sequence joins TRBV5-1 and TRBJ1-4, with D unclear. Germline CDR1 is SGHRS and CDR2 is YFSETQ. Trimming left V 0 bases short and J 8 bases short, with 8 bases between. The CDR3 contains 13 residues. In DNA, the CDR3 is TGCGCCAGCAGCTTGGCATTGGAGGAAAAACTGTTTTTT. This codes for CASSLALEEKLFF.

This clonotype was detected only once. V is TRBV20-1 and J is TRBJ1-1; TRBD1 matches at 8 bases. The germline CDR1 and CDR2 sequences are DFQATT and SNEGSKA (reference sequence). V gave up 2 bases and J gave up 4 bases; unmatched junction bases: 6. This CDR3 has 14 amino acids. This CDR3 is CSARLFGQGTEAFF. Written as DNA, the CDR3 is TGCAGTGCTAGACTCTTCGGACAGGGCACTGAAGCTTTCTTT.

At least ten counts were recorded for this clonotype. The J gene is TRBJ2-1, the V gene TRBV7-2; 8 nucleotides align to TRBD1. Germline-derived CDR1 and CDR2 are SGHTA and FQGNSA. V gave up 5 bases and J gave up 7 bases; unmatched junction bases: 4. The CDR3 has 13 amino acids. CDR3 nucleotides: TGTGCCAGCAGCCCCAGGGGGCGAAATGAGCAGTTCTTC. Its protein product is CASSPRGRNEQFF. The whole variable domain, remainder taken from reference TRBV7-2 and TRBJ2-1, is GAGVSQSPSNKVTEKGKDVELRCDPISGHTALYWYRQSLGQGLEFLIYFQGNSAPDKSGLPSDRFSAERTGGSVSTLTIQRTQQEDSAVYLCASSPRGRNEQFFGPGTRLTVL.